This TCR beta chain was sequenced in a study of beta chain features in type 1 diabetes. Overall study: Age, gender, cell numbers and subset yield matched between patients and controls. Across every sample, approximately 110,000,000 sorted cells were examined in total.

Per germline, CDR1 LGHNA and CDR2 YSLEER. This CDR3 has 15 residues. For this clone: The junction departs from the called germline gene at one end, perhaps through a read error.

cDNA synthesis used the whole RNA isolate, giving expressed TCRB sequences. This table comes from immunoSEQ multiplex PCR, and its TCRdb copy is limited to in-frame clones, with some not included. The table records 900,000 or so clones, roughly a sixth of them present only once. The sample taken for sequencing was naive CD4+ T cells from blood. The chain recombines TRBV4-3 with TRBJ2-1, with 13 positions matching TRBD2. The origin of this receptor is a woman younger than 35 in good health. The CDR3 sequence: CASSQETGTSGVRIF. The CDR3 nucleotides are TGCGCCAGCAGCCAAGAAACCGGGACTAGCGGGGTTAGGATCTTC.